This T cell receptor beta chain originates from a study of T cell responses to AZD1222 COVID-19 vaccine. Findings of the study overall: Unmutated variant regions are reportedly targeted by nearly half of spike-specific TCRs.

Germline V gene sequence: CDR1 LNHDA, CDR2 SQIVND (reference sequence). The CDR3 consists of 13 residues. V shed 6 bases, J shed 6 bases, and the junction held 3 bases outside the gene matches. This clone was counted a few times. What it binds is not known. The data were produced by immunoSEQ multiplex PCR, yet TCRdb's version contains in-frame clones alone and is incomplete. The sample records 100,000 to 120,000 clones, 70% to 90% being singletons. The rearrangement uses TRBV19 and TRBJ2-2; 8 nucleotides agree with TRBD1. The source material was peripheral blood, sampled on day 0 of AZD1222 vaccination. This clonotype originated in an adult in good health. This chain's CDR3 is CASSQGAPGELFF. The CDR3 nucleotides read TGTGCCAGTAGCCAGGGGGCCCCCGGGGAGCTGTTTTTT.